This T cell receptor beta chain was observed in a study of control samples from healthy donors and cancer patients. Profiling relied on immunoSEQ multiplex PCR, and the TCRdb table lists in-frame clones only, not all of them. The sample has 120,000 or so clones, roughly 92% seen once. V was shortened by 0 bases and J by 6 bases, with 15 bases between the two germline ends. There are 16 residues in the CDR3. Germline CDR1 is SGHVS and CDR2 is FQNEAQ. What was sequenced was PBMCs. This chain connects TRBV7-8 to TRBJ2-1; the D gene is possibly TRBD2 (6 bases). The source of this sequence is an elderly man with head and neck cancer. The CDR3 region is CASSLAPPGRGNEQFF. DNA for the CDR3: TGTGCCAGCAGCTTAGCCCCCCCAGGGCGGGGCAATGAGCAGTTCTTC.